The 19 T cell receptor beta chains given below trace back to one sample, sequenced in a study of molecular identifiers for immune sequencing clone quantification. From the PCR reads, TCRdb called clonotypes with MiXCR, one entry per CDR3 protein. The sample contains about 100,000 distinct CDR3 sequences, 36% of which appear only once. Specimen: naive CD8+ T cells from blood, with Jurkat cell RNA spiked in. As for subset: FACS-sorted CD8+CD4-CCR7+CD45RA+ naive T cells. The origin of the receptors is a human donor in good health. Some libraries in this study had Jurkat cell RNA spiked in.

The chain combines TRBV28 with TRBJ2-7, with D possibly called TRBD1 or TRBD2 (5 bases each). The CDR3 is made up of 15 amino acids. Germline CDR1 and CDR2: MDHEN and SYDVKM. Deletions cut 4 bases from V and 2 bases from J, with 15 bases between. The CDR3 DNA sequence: TGTGCCAGCAGTTCCCCGTTTGGGACGGCCTACGAGCAGTACTTC. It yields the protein CASSSPFGTAYEQYF.

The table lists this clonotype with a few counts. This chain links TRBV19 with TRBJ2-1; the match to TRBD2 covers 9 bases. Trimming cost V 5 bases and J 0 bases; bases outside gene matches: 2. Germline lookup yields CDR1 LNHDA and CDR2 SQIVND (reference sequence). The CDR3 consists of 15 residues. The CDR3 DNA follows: TGTGCCAGTAGTGTAGCGGGAGACTCCTACAATGAGCAGTTCTTC. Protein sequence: CASSVAGDSYNEQFF.

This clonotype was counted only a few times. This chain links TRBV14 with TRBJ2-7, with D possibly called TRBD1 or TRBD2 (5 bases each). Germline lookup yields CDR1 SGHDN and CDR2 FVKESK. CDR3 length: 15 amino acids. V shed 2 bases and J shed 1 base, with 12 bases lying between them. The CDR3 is CASSQWDGESYEQYF. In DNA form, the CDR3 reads TGTGCCAGCAGCCAATGGGACGGCGAATCCTACGAGCAGTACTTC.

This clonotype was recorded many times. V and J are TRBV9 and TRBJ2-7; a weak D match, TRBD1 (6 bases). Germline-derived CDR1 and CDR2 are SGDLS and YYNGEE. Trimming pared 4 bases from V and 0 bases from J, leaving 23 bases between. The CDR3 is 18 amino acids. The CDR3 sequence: CASSSPRTASSRSYEQYF. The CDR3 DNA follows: TGTGCCAGCAGCTCACCGAGGACAGCTTCAAGCCGCTCCTACGAGCAGTACTTC.

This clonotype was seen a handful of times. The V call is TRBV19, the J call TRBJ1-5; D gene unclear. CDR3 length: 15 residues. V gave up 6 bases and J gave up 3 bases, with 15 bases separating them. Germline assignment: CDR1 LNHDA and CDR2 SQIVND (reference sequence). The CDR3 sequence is CASSYVSGVNQPQHF. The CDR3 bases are TGTGCCAGTAGCTACGTTTCGGGCGTCAATCAGCCCCAGCATTTT.

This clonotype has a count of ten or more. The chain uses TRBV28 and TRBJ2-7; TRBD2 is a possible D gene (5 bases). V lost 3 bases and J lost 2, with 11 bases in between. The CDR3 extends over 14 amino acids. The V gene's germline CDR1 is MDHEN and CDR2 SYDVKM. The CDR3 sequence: CASSLSSGTYEQYF. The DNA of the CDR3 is TGTGCCAGCAGTTTGAGCAGCGGAACCTACGAGCAGTACTTC.

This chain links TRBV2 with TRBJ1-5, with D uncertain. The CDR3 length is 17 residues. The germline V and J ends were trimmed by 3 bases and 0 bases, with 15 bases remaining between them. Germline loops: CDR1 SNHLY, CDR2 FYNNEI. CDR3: CASSDQTDPYSNQPQHF. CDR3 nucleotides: TGTGCCAGCAGTGACCAGACTGATCCGTATAGCAATCAGCCCCAGCATTTT.

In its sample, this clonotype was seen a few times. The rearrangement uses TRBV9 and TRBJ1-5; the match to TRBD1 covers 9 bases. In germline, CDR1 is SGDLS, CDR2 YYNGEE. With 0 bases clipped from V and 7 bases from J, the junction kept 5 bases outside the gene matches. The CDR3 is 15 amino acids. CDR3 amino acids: CASSVGTGEGQPQHF. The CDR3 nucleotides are TGTGCCAGCAGCGTAGGGACAGGGGAAGGACAGCCCCAGCATTTT.

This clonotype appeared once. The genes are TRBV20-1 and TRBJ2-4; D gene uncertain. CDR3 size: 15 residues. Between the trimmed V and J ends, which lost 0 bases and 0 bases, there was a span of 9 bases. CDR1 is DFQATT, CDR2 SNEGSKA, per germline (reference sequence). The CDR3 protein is CSARDGHEAKNIQYF. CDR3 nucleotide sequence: TGCAGTGCTAGAGATGGTCACGAAGCCAAAAACATTCAGTACTTC.

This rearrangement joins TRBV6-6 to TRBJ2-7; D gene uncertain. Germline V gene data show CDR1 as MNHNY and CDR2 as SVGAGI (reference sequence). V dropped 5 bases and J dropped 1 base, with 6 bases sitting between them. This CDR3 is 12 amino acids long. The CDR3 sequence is CASSDTSYEQYF. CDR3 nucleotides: TGTGCCAGCAGTGACACATCCTACGAGCAGTACTTC.

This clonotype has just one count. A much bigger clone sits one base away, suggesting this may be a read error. In DNA, the CDR3 is TGCAGCGTTGAAACTCGGGACAGCCAAGCCTACGAGCAGTACTTC. This sequence encodes CSVETRDSQAYEQYF. The chain has TRBV29-1 and TRBJ2-7; 7 bases are shared with TRBD1. The CDR3 runs 15 residues. Trimming removed 2 bases from V and 2 bases from J; junction bases left unmatched: 9. The germline V gene encodes CDR1 SQVTM and CDR2 ANQGSEA.

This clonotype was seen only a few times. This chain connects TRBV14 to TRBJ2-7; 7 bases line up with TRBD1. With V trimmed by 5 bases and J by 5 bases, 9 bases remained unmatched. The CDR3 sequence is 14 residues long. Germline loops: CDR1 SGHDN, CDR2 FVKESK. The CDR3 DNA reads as TGTGCCAGCAGCAGACAGGGAAGTAGGGACGAGCAGTACTTC. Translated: CASSRQGSRDEQYF.

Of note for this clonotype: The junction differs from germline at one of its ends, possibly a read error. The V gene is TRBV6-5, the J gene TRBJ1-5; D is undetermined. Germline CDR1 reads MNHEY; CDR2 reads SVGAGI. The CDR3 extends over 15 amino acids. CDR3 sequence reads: CASSYSGVGNQPPHF. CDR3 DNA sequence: TGTGCCAGCAGTTACTCTGGGGTCGGCAATCAGCCCCCGCATTTT.

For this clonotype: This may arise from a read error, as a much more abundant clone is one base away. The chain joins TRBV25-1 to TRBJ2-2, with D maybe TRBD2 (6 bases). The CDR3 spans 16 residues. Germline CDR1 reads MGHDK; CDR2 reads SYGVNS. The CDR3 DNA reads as TGTGCCAGCAGTGAGCGCGGGGAATGGGGCACCGGGGAGCAGTTTTTT. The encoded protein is CASSERGEWGTGEQFF.

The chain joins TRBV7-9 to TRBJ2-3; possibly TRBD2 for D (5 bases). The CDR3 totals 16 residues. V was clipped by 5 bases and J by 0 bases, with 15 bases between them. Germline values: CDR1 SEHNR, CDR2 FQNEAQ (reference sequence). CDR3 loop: CASSISPGSSTDTQYF. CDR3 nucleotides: TGTGCCAGCAGCATATCGCCGGGGTCTAGCACAGATACGCAGTATTTT. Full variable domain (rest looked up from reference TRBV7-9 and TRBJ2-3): DTGVSQNPRHKITKRGQNVTFRCDPISEHNRLYWYRQTLGQGPEFLTYFQNEAQLEKSRLLSDRFSAERPKGSFSTLEIQRTEQGDSAMYLCASSISPGSSTDTQYFGPGTRLTVL.

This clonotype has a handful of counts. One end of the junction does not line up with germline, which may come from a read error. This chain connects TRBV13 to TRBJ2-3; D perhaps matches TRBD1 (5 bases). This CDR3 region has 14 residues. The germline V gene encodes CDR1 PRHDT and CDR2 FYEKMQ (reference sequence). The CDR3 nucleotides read TGTGCCAGCAGCATAGGGGCTAACACAGATACGCAGTATTTT. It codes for CASSIGANTDTQYF.

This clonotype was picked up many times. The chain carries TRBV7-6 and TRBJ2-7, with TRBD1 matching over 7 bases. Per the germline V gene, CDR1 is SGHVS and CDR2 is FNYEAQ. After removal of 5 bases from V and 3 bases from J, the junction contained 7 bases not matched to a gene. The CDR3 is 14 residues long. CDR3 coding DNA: TGTGCCAGCAGCCCCGGGACAGAAGTCTACGAGCAGTACTTC. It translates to CASSPGTEVYEQYF.

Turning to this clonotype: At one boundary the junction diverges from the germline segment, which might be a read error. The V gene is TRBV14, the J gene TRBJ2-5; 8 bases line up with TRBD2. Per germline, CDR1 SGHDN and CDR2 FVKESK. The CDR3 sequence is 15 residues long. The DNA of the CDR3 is TGTGCCAGCAGCCAAGCACTAGCGGTCCAAGAGACCCAGCACTTC. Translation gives CASSQALAVQETQHF.

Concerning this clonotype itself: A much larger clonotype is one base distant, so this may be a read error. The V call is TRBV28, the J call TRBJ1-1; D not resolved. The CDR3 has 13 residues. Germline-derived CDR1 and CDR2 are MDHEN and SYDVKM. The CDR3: CDSSFRAGAEAFF. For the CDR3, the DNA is TGTGACAGCAGTTTTAGGGCGGGCGCTGAAGCTTTCTTT.